This T cell receptor (beta chain) emerged from a study of technical replicates of blood from a handful of donors. The repertoire was sequenced with immunoSEQ multiplex PCR; TCRdb's copy has only in-frame clones and lacks some. This sample has tens of thousands of clones; about 94% occur once, and the top ten carry 0.38%. The CDR3 has 15 amino acids. Germline values: CDR1 SGHTS, CDR2 YDEGEE. V shed 0 bases and J shed 7 bases, with 14 bases lying between them. This TCR was sampled from a human donor in good health. The chain joins TRBV5-8 to TRBJ1-5; possibly TRBD1 for D (5 bases). Sequencing was performed on T cells isolated from PBMCs. Here the CDR3 DNA reads TGTGCCAGCAGCTTGGCCACCGGGGGAGGCCAGCCCCAGCATTTT. It is translated as CASSLATGGGQPQHF.